Below, 10 T cell receptor beta chains from the same sample are listed, as sequenced in a study of T cells in localized non-small cell lung cancer. The protocol was immunoSEQ multiplex PCR, while the TCRdb copy is restricted to in-frame clones and leaves out a portion. The sample includes about 2,800 clones, about 25% of them seen just once. The sample consisted of normal lung tissue next to the tumor, taken before any cancer treatment. The receptors were gathered from a male donor aged 60 or older with stage II lung adenocarcinoma.

J is TRBJ1-1 and V is TRBV11-3, with TRBD1 matching 9 bases. In germline, CDR1 is SGHNT, CDR2 YENEEA. V lost 6 bases and J lost 1; bases outside the gene matches: 3. This CDR3 region has 14 residues. Here the CDR3 DNA reads TGTGCCAGCAGGAAGGGACAGGGGAACACTGAAGCTTTCTTT. It codes for CASRKGQGNTEAFF.

This clone was picked up a small number of times. V is TRBV6-8 and J is TRBJ1-4; 12 bases align to TRBD1. The junction had 14 bases not matched to a gene; V was cut back by 10 bases and J by 8 bases. CDR1 and CDR2 (germline): MNHGY, SAAAGT. CDR3 length equals 16 residues. CDR3: CAIRPGQGALEEKLFF. CDR3 bases: TGTGCCATCAGGCCGGGACAGGGGGCTTTAGAAGAAAAACTGTTTTTT.

This clone has just a few counts. The chain links TRBV6-8 to TRBJ2-2; no reliable D call. Germline V gene sequence: CDR1 MNHGY, CDR2 SAAAGT. This CDR3 spans 13 amino acids. Deletions cut 5 bases from V and 6 bases from J, with 10 bases between. The CDR3 DNA follows: TGTGCCAGCAGTCTAGGGCCCCCCGGGGAGCTGTTTTTT. It encodes CASSLGPPGELFF.

The chain carries TRBV6-8 and TRBJ2-1; TRBD2 matches at 9 bases. The CDR3 contains 18 residues. The trim removed 2 bases at V and 6 bases at J, leaving 14 bases unmatched. CDR1 and CDR2 from the germline V gene are MNHGY and SAAAGT. CDR3 residues: CASSYLPLAGLAFNEQFF. The DNA of the CDR3 is TGTGCCAGCAGTTACCTTCCTTTGGCGGGACTAGCTTTCAATGAGCAGTTCTTC.

The chain recombines TRBV5-1 with TRBJ2-7, with 10 bases that match TRBD1. After removal of 0 bases from V and 6 bases from J, the junction contained 6 bases not matched to a gene. The CDR3 runs to 15 residues. The germline V gene has CDR1 SGHRS and CDR2 YFSETQ. The CDR3 region has the DNA TGCGCCAGCAGCTTGGCCGGGACAGGGGATACCGAGCAGTACTTC. This encodes CASSLAGTGDTEQYF.

The chain links TRBV2 to TRBJ1-5; maybe TRBD1 (5 bases). V lost 4 bases to trimming and J lost 0 bases, with 10 bases between them. The CDR3 contains 15 residues. In germline, CDR1 is SNHLY, CDR2 FYNNEI. For the CDR3, the DNA is TGTGCCAGCAGTGCGTCAGGGATTAGCAATCAGCCCCAGCATTTT. Protein product: CASSASGISNQPQHF. Full variable domain (remainder filled in from reference TRBV2 and TRBJ1-5): EPEVTQTPSHQVTQMGQEVILRCVPISNHLYFYWYRQILGQKVEFLVSFYNNEISEKSEIFDDQFSVERPDGSNFTLKIRSTKLEDSAMYFCASSASGISNQPQHFGDGTRLSIL.

The table lists this clone with a few counts. The chain uses TRBV11-3 and TRBJ1-1; TRBD1 agrees at 8 bases. Trimming at V came to 6 bases and at J to 1 base, leaving 7 bases not matched to a gene. Germline loops: CDR1 SGHNT, CDR2 YENEEA. The CDR3 is 15 amino acids. The CDR3 here is CASSSPDRANTEAFF. The DNA for the CDR3 is TGTGCCAGCAGTTCCCCGGACAGGGCGAACACTGAAGCTTTCTTT.

This clone was seen only a few times. This chain uses TRBV14 with TRBJ2-3; 12 bases map to TRBD2. The CDR3 is 15 residues long. V gave up 1 base and J gave up 14 bases; unmatched junction bases: 10. Germline CDR1 is SGHDN and CDR2 is FVKESK. The CDR3 sequence: CASSQATSGRSPAYF. CDR3 bases: TGTGCCAGCAGCCAAGCGACTAGCGGGAGAAGCCCCGCGTATTTT.

This chain connects TRBV28 to TRBJ2-3; D unclear. This CDR3 is 13 amino acids long. Trimming took 6 bases from V and 0 from J, leaving 7 bases between them. CDR1 and CDR2 (germline): MDHEN, SYDVKM. The CDR3: CASREVSTDTQYF. The CDR3 DNA is TGTGCCAGCAGGGAAGTAAGCACAGATACGCAGTATTTT. Full variable domain (missing parts from reference TRBV28 and TRBJ2-3): DVKVTQSSRYLVKRTGEKVFLECVQDMDHENMFWYRQDPGLGLRLIYFSYDVKMKEKGDIPEGYSVSREKKERFSLILESASTNQTSMYLCASREVSTDTQYFGPGTRLTVL.

A few counts support this clone. The chain combines TRBV5-1 with TRBJ1-1; TRBD1 might be the D (6 bases). The CDR3 contains 15 residues. Germline V gene sequence: CDR1 SGHRS, CDR2 YFSETQ. Trimming took off 4 bases at V and 1 base at J, with 14 bases between the two ends. The CDR3 nucleotides are TGCGCCAGCAGCGCCGTGGGGGGCTCGAACACTGAAGCTTTCTTT. It encodes CASSAVGGSNTEAFF.